These 15 T cell receptor beta chains came from one sample sequenced in a study of cytomegalovirus exposure and HLA in healthy donors. 13 Jbeta primers and 60 Vbeta primers were used for the PCR. Using immunoSEQ multiplex PCR, the repertoire was profiled, and TCRdb retains in-frame clones only, with some absent. The data show about 190,000 clones, with 75% to 90% seen just once and over 1% held by the top ten. The sequenced sample was PBMCs. The receptor source for this set is a young man in good health and CMV-seronegative.

The rearrangement uses TRBV5-4 and TRBJ2-7, with TRBD2 identical over 11 bases. The CDR3 contains 15 residues. V was pared by 3 bases and J by 7 bases, with 9 bases of the junction left unmatched. The germline V gene encodes CDR1 SGHNT and CDR2 YYREEE (reference sequence). CDR3 DNA sequence: TGTGCCAGCAGCTGGGGACTAGCGGCGACGGGGGAGCAGTACTTC. Translating it yields CASSWGLAATGEQYF.

V is TRBV27 and J is TRBJ2-7; maybe TRBD1 (5 bases). In germline, CDR1 is MNHEY, CDR2 SMNVEV (reference sequence). V shed 5 bases and J shed 0 bases, with 8 bases lying between them. The CDR3 loop spans 13 amino acids. CDR3 DNA: TGTGCCAGCAGTCTGACAGTCTCCTACGAGCAGTACTTC. It codes for CASSLTVSYEQYF.

The chain couples TRBV5-1 to TRBJ2-1, with 15 bases aligning to TRBD2. The CDR3 loop spans 20 amino acids. V was pared by 4 bases and J by 9 bases, with 20 bases of the junction left unmatched. Germline V gene sequence: CDR1 SGHRS, CDR2 YFSETQ. The CDR3 protein is CASSGPPGLAGGPTGGEQFF. The CDR3 nucleotides read TGCGCCAGCAGCGGTCCCCCGGGACTAGCGGGAGGCCCCACGGGGGGTGAGCAGTTCTTC.

The genes are TRBV2 and TRBJ1-5, with D hard to call. The CDR3 runs to 13 residues. Per germline, CDR1 SNHLY and CDR2 FYNNEI. Trimming took 4 bases from V and 6 from J, leaving 10 bases between them. The CDR3, as DNA: TGTGCCAGCAGTGTGTCAGAAAGTCAGCCCCAGCATTTT. Protein sequence: CASSVSESQPQHF.

The chain is built from TRBV2 and TRBJ2-7; 10 positions agree with TRBD2. CDR1 and CDR2 (germline): SNHLY, FYNNEI. The CDR3 has 15 amino acids. The ends lost 8 bases at V and 0 bases at J; junction bases unmatched: 7. The CDR3 DNA reads as TGTGCCAGCTGGGGGACTAGCGCAGACTCCTACGAGCAGTACTTC. Residues: CASWGTSADSYEQYF.

The chain links TRBV7-2 to TRBJ2-7; D ambiguous. The CDR3 length is 11 residues. Germline lookup yields CDR1 SGHTA and CDR2 FQGNSA. This chain's CDR3 is CESRVSYEQYF. The CDR3 region has the DNA TGTGAGAGTCGGGTTTCCTACGAGCAGTACTTC.

The chain couples TRBV27 to TRBJ2-1; 13 nucleotides align to TRBD2. This CDR3 contains 15 residues. The ends lost 5 bases at V and 7 bases at J; junction bases unmatched: 5. The V gene's germline CDR1 is MNHEY and CDR2 SMNVEV (reference sequence). The CDR3 protein is CASSQTSGGANEQFF. As DNA, the CDR3 is TGTGCCAGCAGTCAAACTAGCGGGGGGGCTAATGAGCAGTTCTTC.

CDR3 loop: CASSDALGTSGKLAGDEQFF. CDR3 in DNA: TGTGCCAGCAGCGACGCCCTCGGGACTAGCGGGAAGCTGGCCGGGGATGAGCAGTTCTTC. V and J are TRBV9 and TRBJ2-1, with 13 positions matching TRBD2. Trimming removed 3 bases from V and 8 bases from J; junction bases left unmatched: 20. Germline CDR1 reads SGDLS; CDR2 reads YYNGEE. This CDR3 spans 20 amino acids.

The rearrangement joins TRBV29-1 to TRBJ2-1; tentative D call: TRBD2 (5 bases). V was trimmed by 6 bases and J by 7 bases, leaving 10 bases between them. This CDR3 is built from 11 residues. The V gene's germline CDR1 is SQVTM and CDR2 ANQGSEA. As DNA, the CDR3 is TGCAGCGTAGAACTAGGAAATGAGCAGTTCTTC. Protein sequence: CSVELGNEQFF.

The rearrangement uses TRBV7-9 and TRBJ2-3, with TRBD2 matching 12 bases. The CDR3 runs to 18 residues. Trimming removed 5 bases from V and 2 bases from J; junction bases left unmatched: 11. Germline V gene lookup returns CDR1 SEHNR and CDR2 FQNEAQ (reference sequence). CDR3 DNA: TGTGCCAGCAGCCACACTAGCGGGAGGTATTCTATCACAGATACGCAGTATTTT. This gives the protein CASSHTSGRYSITDTQYF.

The chain recombines TRBV11-1 with TRBJ2-7, with 10 bases matching TRBD1. CDR1 is SGHAT, CDR2 FQDESV, per germline (reference sequence). This CDR3 contains 17 residues. The J segment lost 3 bases and the V segment lost 5 bases, leaving 13 bases of the junction unmatched. The CDR3 DNA reads TGTGCCAGCAGCCCCGGTAGGACAGGGGGAGCCAGCTACGAGCAGTACTTC. Translating gives CASSPGRTGGASYEQYF.

On this clone: At one of its ends the junction is not consistent with the germline gene, which may arise from a read error. The rearrangement links TRBV7-7 to TRBJ2-1; possible D gene TRBD2, 5 bases. CDR3 size: 17 residues. Germline CDR1 SSHAT, CDR2 FNYEAQ (reference sequence). CDR3: CASSPLVRENSYNEQFF. The CDR3 nucleotides read TGTGCTAGCAGCCCCCTGGTGAGGGAGAACTCCTACAATGAGCAGTTCTTC. Complete variable domain (other parts from reference TRBV7-7 and TRBJ2-1): GAGVSQSPRYKVTKRGQDVTLRCDPISSHATLYWYQQALGQGPEFLTYFNYEAQPDKSGLPSDRFSAERPEGSISTLTIQRTEQRDSAMYRCASSPLVRENSYNEQFFGPGTRLTVL.

This chain uses TRBV5-1 with TRBJ2-4, with 8 nucleotides matching TRBD1. Looked up from germline, CDR1 is SGHRS and CDR2 is YFSETQ. V gave up 4 bases and J gave up 5 bases; unmatched junction bases: 5. The CDR3 runs 14 residues. The CDR3 sequence: CASSALTGENIQYF. The CDR3 nucleotides are TGCGCCAGCAGCGCATTGACAGGGGAAAACATTCAGTACTTC. Based on the CDR3 plus reference TRBV5-1 and TRBJ2-4, the full variable domain is KAGVTQTPRYLIKTRGQQVTLSCSPISGHRSVSWYQQTPGQGLQFLFEYFSETQRNKGNFPGRFSGRQFSNSRSEMNVSTLELGDSALYLCASSALTGENIQYFGAGTRLSVL.

The V gene is TRBV9, the J gene TRBJ2-3; D may be TRBD1 (5 bases). Trimming shortened V by 3 bases and J by 0 bases, and 14 bases separated the two germline ends. CDR1 is SGDLS and CDR2 is YYNGEE in the germline V gene. The CDR3 sequence is 16 residues long. The CDR3 region is CASSEQGRLSTDTQYF. CDR3 nucleotide sequence: TGTGCCAGCAGCGAGCAGGGAAGGCTAAGCACAGATACGCAGTATTTT. Together with reference TRBV9 and TRBJ2-3, the CDR3 gives the full variable domain: DSGVTQTPKHLITATGQRVTLRCSPRSGDLSVYWYQQSLDQGLQFLIQYYNGEERAKGNILERFSAQQFPDLHSELNLSSLELGDSALYFCASSEQGRLSTDTQYFGPGTRLTVL.

To note about this clone: The sample has other DNA sequences that encode this CDR3 too. V gene TRBV9 combines with J gene TRBJ2-7; D may be TRBD2 (6 bases). The CDR3 is 14 amino acids. V dropped 4 bases and J dropped 3 bases, with 14 bases sitting between them. From germline, CDR1 is SGDLS and CDR2 YYNGEE. CDR3 in DNA: TGTGCCAGCAGCCCCGGGACCGGGAGCTACGAGCAGTACTTC. It encodes CASSPGTGSYEQYF.